In its sample, the clone carrying this TCR beta chain was seen a few times. Its antigen remains unidentified. These data come from a study of T cell repertoires in cytomegalovirus infection. Study information: HLA-B-restricted CMV epitopes that are well studied, plus recently identified HLA-C-restricted ones, were used by the study.

MiXCR, applied by TCRdb to the reads, yields one record per CDR3 protein. Of a few hundred thousand distinct CDR3 sequences detected, around 40% appear once; the ten largest clones hold about 46%. This clonotype was obtained from a human donor in good health (CMV status not recorded). Some clones in this sample may be carry-over from other donors' samples. The specimen comprised cultured PBMCs, sampled from culture after CMV antigen stimulation.

The DNA of the CDR3 is TGTGCCAGCTCACCAGGGGTTGGAGACACAGATACGCAGTATTTT. Translation gives CASSPGVGDTDTQYF. This chain links TRBV18 with TRBJ2-3; unclear D gene. The germline CDR1 and CDR2 sequences are KGHSH and LQKENI. The CDR3 loop spans 15 amino acids. V was trimmed by 2 bases and J by 2 bases, leaving 11 bases between them.